This is a list of T cell receptor beta chains from one sample in a study of cytomegalovirus exposure and HLA in healthy donors. TCRdb's copy holds only in-frame clones and misses some; the assay was immunoSEQ multiplex PCR. The table records approximately 150,000 clones, 75% to 90% of them present only once. The specimen was PBMCs. The receptors shown here come from a woman in her twenties or thirties in good health and CMV-seronegative. Both conserved end residues are part of each CDR3. Each record gives: CDR3 protein, CDR3 DNA, J gene, clone size, D gene, V gene. D genes are given only for firm matches. Rows may omit the clone size; those that give it use once, few, many or a size class.

CDR3 protein: CASSDPSGASNEQFF
CDR3 DNA: TGTGCCAGCAGTGACCCTAGCGGGGCGTCCAATGAGCAGTTCTTC
J gene: TRBJ2-1
clone size: NA
D gene: TRBD2
V gene: TRBV6-4

CDR3 protein: CASSLAGGLNSYEQYF
CDR3 DNA: TGTGCCAGCAGCTTAGCAGGTGGGCTAAACTCCTACGAGCAGTACTTC
J gene: TRBJ2-7
clone size: once
D gene: NA
V gene: TRBV7-9

CDR3 protein: CSVLFRRQGNEQYF
CDR3 DNA: TGCAGCGTGTTGTTTCGGAGACAGGGGAACGAGCAGTACTTC
J gene: TRBJ2-7
clone size: NA
D gene: TRBD1
V gene: TRBV29-1

CDR3 protein: CASSRGTGELFF
CDR3 DNA: TGTGCCAGTAGTCGGGGGACCGGGGAGCTGTTTTTT
J gene: TRBJ2-2
clone size: NA
D gene: NA
V gene: TRBV19

CDR3 protein: CAWSESAGVNTEAFF
CDR3 DNA: TGTGCCTGGAGTGAATCCGCAGGGGTGAACACTGAAGCTTTCTTT
J gene: TRBJ1-1
clone size: NA
D gene: NA
V gene: TRBV30

CDR3 protein: CASSRGFGLAQLGPYEQYF
CDR3 DNA: TGTGCCAGCAGCCGAGGGTTCGGACTAGCGCAACTTGGGCCCTACGAGCAGTACTTC
J gene: TRBJ2-7
clone size: once
D gene: NA
V gene: TRBV21-1

CDR3 protein: CASSVQGHENSPLHF
CDR3 DNA: TGTGCCAGCAGCGTCCAGGGGCACGAGAATTCACCCCTCCACTTT
J gene: TRBJ1-6
clone size: NA
D gene: NA
V gene: TRBV9

CDR3 protein: CASSYGPRGNQPQHF
CDR3 DNA: TGTGCCAGCAGTTACGGGCCCAGGGGGAATCAGCCCCAGCATTTT
J gene: TRBJ1-5
clone size: NA
D gene: TRBD1
V gene: TRBV6-6

CDR3 protein: CASSVVGGNTEAFF
CDR3 DNA: TGTGCCAGCAGCGTAGTAGGGGGCAACACTGAAGCTTTCTTT
J gene: TRBJ1-1
clone size: NA
D gene: TRBD1
V gene: TRBV9

CDR3 protein: CASSYSVGRLYGYTF
CDR3 DNA: TGTGCCAGCAGTTACTCCGTCGGCAGACTCTATGGCTACACCTTC
J gene: TRBJ1-2
clone size: NA
D gene: NA
V gene: TRBV6-6

CDR3 protein: CAISTGGQTTDQPQHF
CDR3 DNA: TGTGCCATCAGTACAGGGGGCCAGACTACCGATCAGCCCCAGCATTTT
J gene: TRBJ1-5
clone size: once
D gene: TRBD1
V gene: TRBV10-3

CDR3 protein: CASSYSRTGGHTEAFF
CDR3 DNA: TGTGCCAGCAGTTACTCTAGGACAGGTGGTCACACTGAAGCTTTCTTT
J gene: TRBJ1-1
clone size: NA
D gene: TRBD1
V gene: TRBV6-6

CDR3 protein: CASSSGQGSFEQYF
CDR3 DNA: TGTGCCAGCAGCTCCGGACAGGGTTCCTTCGAGCAGTACTTC
J gene: TRBJ2-7
clone size: NA
D gene: TRBD1
V gene: TRBV11-2

CDR3 protein: CASRAGTGGPGNTIYF
CDR3 DNA: TGTGCCAGCAGGGCCGGGACAGGGGGCCCGGGAAACACCATATATTTT
J gene: TRBJ1-3
clone size: NA
D gene: TRBD1
V gene: TRBV2

CDR3 protein: CASSEKGLSNQPQHF
CDR3 DNA: TGCGCCAGCAGTGAGAAGGGGTTGAGCAATCAGCCCCAGCATTTT
J gene: TRBJ1-5
clone size: NA
D gene: NA
V gene: TRBV10-2

CDR3 protein: CSARRDRGAFF
CDR3 DNA: TGCAGTGCTCGGAGGGACAGGGGAGCTTTCTTT
J gene: TRBJ1-1
clone size: NA
D gene: TRBD1
V gene: TRBV20-1

CDR3 protein: CASSNTNYGYTF
CDR3 DNA: TGTGCCAGTAGTAACACCAACTATGGCTACACCTTC
J gene: TRBJ1-2
clone size: NA
D gene: NA
V gene: TRBV19

CDR3 protein: CASSLAAGPTGELFF
CDR3 DNA: TGTGCCAGCAGCTTGGCTGCGGGACCCACCGGGGAGCTGTTTTTT
J gene: TRBJ2-2
clone size: NA
D gene: NA
V gene: TRBV5-6

CDR3 protein: CASSYSNTYEQYF
CDR3 DNA: TGTGCCAGCAGTTACTCGAACACCTACGAGCAGTACTTC
J gene: TRBJ2-7
clone size: NA
D gene: NA
V gene: TRBV6-6

CDR3 protein: CASSAGFSNTGELFF
CDR3 DNA: TGCGCCAGCAGCGCAGGGTTCTCGAACACCGGGGAGCTGTTTTTT
J gene: TRBJ2-2
clone size: NA
D gene: NA
V gene: TRBV5-1

CDR3 protein: CAGRRASAYNEQFF
CDR3 DNA: TGTGCCGGCCGGCGGGCTAGCGCCTACAATGAGCAGTTCTTC
J gene: TRBJ2-1
clone size: NA
D gene: NA
V gene: TRBV18

CDR3 protein: CATSAKRAGPNSNQPQHF
CDR3 DNA: TGTGCCACCAGCGCCAAAAGGGCAGGGCCTAATAGCAATCAGCCCCAGCATTTT
J gene: TRBJ1-5
clone size: NA
D gene: NA
V gene: TRBV15

CDR3 protein: CASSFSASLDRINQPQHF
CDR3 DNA: TGTGCCAGCAGTTTTTCCGCGAGCCTCGACAGGATTAATCAGCCCCAGCATTTT
J gene: TRBJ1-5
clone size: NA
D gene: NA
V gene: TRBV27

CDR3 protein: CASSSTNYQNREKDEKLFF
CDR3 DNA: TGTGCCAGCAGCTCGACTAATTATCAGAACAGGGAGAAGGATGAAAAACTGTTTTTT
J gene: TRBJ1-4
clone size: once
D gene: NA
V gene: TRBV7-9

CDR3 protein: CASSQGGRVTDTQYF
CDR3 DNA: TGCGCCAGCAGCCAAGGGGGGCGGGTCACAGATACGCAGTATTTT
J gene: TRBJ2-3
clone size: NA
D gene: NA
V gene: TRBV4-1

CDR3 protein: CAISESAEPRGDTQYF
CDR3 DNA: TGTGCCATCAGTGAGTCGGCAGAGCCTCGGGGAGATACGCAGTATTTT
J gene: TRBJ2-3
clone size: NA
D gene: NA
V gene: TRBV10-3

CDR3 protein: CASRTSFTSYNEQFF
CDR3 DNA: TGTGCCAGCAGGACTAGTTTCACCTCCTACAATGAGCAGTTCTTC
J gene: TRBJ2-1
clone size: NA
D gene: NA
V gene: TRBV27

CDR3 protein: CASSPGAPSGNEQFF
CDR3 DNA: TGTGCCAGCAGCCCGGGAGCCCCTTCGGGCAATGAGCAGTTCTTC
J gene: TRBJ2-1
clone size: NA
D gene: NA
V gene: TRBV5-6

CDR3 protein: CASSQGQGGNTEAFF
CDR3 DNA: TGCGCCAGCAGCCAAGGACAGGGCGGGAACACTGAAGCTTTCTTT
J gene: TRBJ1-1
clone size: NA
D gene: TRBD1
V gene: TRBV4-1

CDR3 protein: CASSLWQGGNYGYTF
CDR3 DNA: TGTGCCAGCAGCTTATGGCAGGGGGGTAACTATGGCTACACCTTC
J gene: TRBJ1-2
clone size: NA
D gene: TRBD1
V gene: TRBV7-8

CDR3 protein: CASLGTGGPNEQFF
CDR3 DNA: TGCGCCAGCCTAGGGACAGGGGGCCCCAATGAGCAGTTCTTC
J gene: TRBJ2-1
clone size: NA
D gene: TRBD1
V gene: TRBV5-1

CDR3 protein: CASSEARNTGELFF
CDR3 DNA: TGTGCCTCCTCGGAGGCTAGGAACACCGGGGAGCTGTTTTTT
J gene: TRBJ2-2
clone size: NA
D gene: NA
V gene: TRBV6-6

CDR3 protein: CASSEALRQGDYTF
CDR3 DNA: TGTGCCAGCAGTGAAGCGCTGAGGCAGGGGGACTACACCTTC
J gene: TRBJ1-2
clone size: NA
D gene: TRBD1
V gene: TRBV6-1

CDR3 protein: CASSLVRGARQETQYF
CDR3 DNA: TGTGCCAGCAGCTTAGTTCGGGGGGCCAGGCAAGAGACCCAGTACTTC
J gene: TRBJ2-5
clone size: NA
D gene: NA
V gene: TRBV13

CDR3 protein: CASSYDRISSYNEQFF
CDR3 DNA: TGTGCCAGCAGCTATGACAGAATTAGCTCCTACAATGAGCAGTTCTTC
J gene: TRBJ2-1
clone size: NA
D gene: NA
V gene: TRBV5-4

CDR3 protein: CASSLSSNYGYTF
CDR3 DNA: TGCGCCAGCAGCTTGTCCAGTAACTATGGCTACACCTTC
J gene: TRBJ1-2
clone size: NA
D gene: NA
V gene: TRBV5-1

CDR3 protein: CASSPRTLAGGGRAMDTQYF
CDR3 DNA: TGTGCCAGCAGTCCGCGAACTCTAGCGGGAGGGGGTAGGGCCATGGATACGCAGTATTTT
J gene: TRBJ2-3
clone size: NA
D gene: TRBD2
V gene: TRBV27

CDR3 protein: CASSLATLRGNTIYF
CDR3 DNA: TGTGCCAGCAGCCTGGCAACTTTGCGGGGAAACACCATATATTTT
J gene: TRBJ1-3
clone size: NA
D gene: NA
V gene: TRBV5-6

CDR3 protein: CASGNSRRGTEAFF
CDR3 DNA: TGTGCCAGCGGAAACTCTAGGAGAGGCACTGAAGCTTTCTTT
J gene: TRBJ1-1
clone size: NA
D gene: NA
V gene: TRBV28

CDR3 protein: CASRPGGGPKTQYF
CDR3 DNA: TGTGCCAGCAGACCCGGGGGGGGGCCGAAGACCCAGTACTTC
J gene: TRBJ2-5
clone size: NA
D gene: TRBD2
V gene: TRBV13

CDR3 protein: CASTRTWGESGKLFF
CDR3 DNA: TGTGCCAGCACTCGCACCTGGGGTGAAAGCGGGAAACTGTTTTTT
J gene: TRBJ1-4
clone size: NA
D gene: NA
V gene: TRBV6-1

CDR3 protein: CASQRERGTYEQYF
CDR3 DNA: TGCGCCAGCCAAAGGGAGCGGGGGACCTACGAGCAGTACTTC
J gene: TRBJ2-7
clone size: NA
D gene: TRBD2
V gene: TRBV5-1

CDR3 protein: CASSGGQAASQPQHF
CDR3 DNA: TGTGCCAGTAGCGGGGGACAGGCTGCCAGCCAGCCCCAGCATTTT
J gene: TRBJ1-5
clone size: NA
D gene: TRBD1
V gene: TRBV19

CDR3 protein: CAWSLAGGEKLFF
CDR3 DNA: TGTGCCTGGAGTTTGGCAGGGGGGGAAAAACTGTTTTTT
J gene: TRBJ1-4
clone size: few
D gene: TRBD1
V gene: TRBV30

CDR3 protein: CASNWYTSGGNSYNEQFF
CDR3 DNA: TGTGCCAGCAACTGGTACACTAGCGGGGGGAATTCCTACAATGAGCAGTTCTTC
J gene: TRBJ2-1
clone size: NA
D gene: TRBD2
V gene: TRBV7-9

CDR3 protein: CASTRPRGRESLGELFF
CDR3 DNA: TGTGCCAGCACTCGCCCACGGGGTAGGGAAAGTTTAGGGGAGCTGTTTTTT
J gene: TRBJ2-2
clone size: few
D gene: NA
V gene: TRBV2

CDR3 protein: CASRPRLGYTEAFF
CDR3 DNA: TGTGCCAGCAGGCCTAGACTCGGGTACACTGAAGCTTTCTTT
J gene: TRBJ1-1
clone size: NA
D gene: NA
V gene: TRBV9

CDR3 protein: CASSHGGQGSQPQHF
CDR3 DNA: TGTGCCAGCAGCCACGGGGGACAGGGTAGCCAGCCCCAGCATTTT
J gene: TRBJ1-5
clone size: NA
D gene: TRBD1
V gene: TRBV5-4

CDR3 protein: CASSVREPGENEQFF
CDR3 DNA: TGTGCCAGCAGTGTGAGGGAGCCCGGTGAGAATGAGCAGTTCTTC
J gene: TRBJ2-1
clone size: NA
D gene: NA
V gene: TRBV25-1

CDR3 protein: CSSSLGRTGPEDYGYTF
CDR3 DNA: TGTTCCAGCAGCTTGGGTCGGACAGGGCCCGAGGACTATGGCTACACCTTC
J gene: TRBJ1-2
clone size: NA
D gene: TRBD1
V gene: TRBV7-9

CDR3 protein: CASRPNQAKNIQYF
CDR3 DNA: TGTGCCAGCAGACCCAACCAGGCCAAAAACATTCAGTACTTC
J gene: TRBJ2-4
clone size: NA
D gene: NA
V gene: TRBV6-5